Sequencing of this T cell receptor beta chain was carried out in a study of blood T cells in healthy people across ages. V trimming: 4 bases; J trimming: 2 bases; junction bases outside the gene matches: 9. Germline CDR1 LGHDT, CDR2 YNNKEL (reference sequence). This CDR3 comprises 17 residues. With a J-beta primer mix and a sample-barcoded 5' primer, a second PCR ran 7 to 11 cycles. Each cDNA molecule was tagged by a template-switch adaptor with 12 random nucleotides. TCRdb fed the 5' RACE reads into MiXCR, producing one record per CDR3 protein. The data show around 1,700,000 distinct CDR3 sequences, roughly 27% seen once. This clonotype was counted a few times. Per individual sample, total RNA of at least 5.5 micrograms was extracted.

The receptor comes from a woman aged 25 to 45 in good health. This sequence joins TRBV3-1 and TRBJ2-5, with 11 nucleotides matching TRBD2. The sample consisted of blood. The CDR3 DNA follows: TGTGCCAGCAGCCCAATTCCCGGGACTAGCGGACAAGAGACCCAGTACTTC. This translates into CASSPIPGTSGQETQYF.